Described below is a single T cell receptor beta chain sequence and its context. Its specificity is unknown. The source of the sample is a study of response to subunit inactivated influenza vaccine. Overall study findings and caveats: There was a suggestion from the authors that each seasonal influenza vaccination recruits few new T cells.

TCRdb ran MiXCR on the RT-PCR reads and lists one entry per CDR3 protein. This sample has just over 300,000 distinct CDR3 sequences; over 20% occur once, and the top ten carry about 9.4%. The source was PBMCs from blood, collected about 20 months after vaccination. The sequence was collected from a man between 50 and 75 years old who received an inactivated influenza vaccine.

The CDR3 is CAWSTQTRNGYF. Written as DNA, the CDR3 is TGTGCCTGGAGTACCCAGACCCGAAACGGGTACTTC. The chain links TRBV30 to TRBJ2-5; no reliable D call. V was clipped by 2 bases and J by 13 bases, with 17 bases between them. In germline, CDR1 is GTSNPN, CDR2 SVGIG (reference sequence). The CDR3 is 12 residues long.